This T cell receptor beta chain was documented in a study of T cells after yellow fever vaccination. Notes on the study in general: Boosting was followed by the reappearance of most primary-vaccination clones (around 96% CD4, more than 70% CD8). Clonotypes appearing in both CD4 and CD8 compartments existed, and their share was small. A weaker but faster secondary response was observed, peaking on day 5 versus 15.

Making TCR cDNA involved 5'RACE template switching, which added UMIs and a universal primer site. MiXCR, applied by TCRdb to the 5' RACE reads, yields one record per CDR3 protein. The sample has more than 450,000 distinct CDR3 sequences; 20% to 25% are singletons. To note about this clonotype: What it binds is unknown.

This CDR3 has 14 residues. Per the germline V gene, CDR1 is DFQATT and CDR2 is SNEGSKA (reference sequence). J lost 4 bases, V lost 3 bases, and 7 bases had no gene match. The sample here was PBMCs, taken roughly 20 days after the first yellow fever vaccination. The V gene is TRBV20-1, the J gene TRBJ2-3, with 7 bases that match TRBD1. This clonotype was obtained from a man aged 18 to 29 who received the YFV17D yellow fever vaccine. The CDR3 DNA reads TGCAGTGCTAGGATCGGGACAGCCCCAGATACGCAGTATTTT. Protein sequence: CSARIGTAPDTQYF.